This section outlines one T cell receptor (beta chain) sequence together with its context. The repertoire was sequenced with immunoSEQ multiplex PCR; TCRdb's copy has only in-frame clones and lacks some. The sample carries tens of thousands of clones, roughly 90% recorded once. The sample is drawn from a study of blood T cell repertoires in COVID-19. Trimming removed 5 bases from V and 7 bases from J; junction bases left unmatched: 12. From germline, CDR1 is SNHLY and CDR2 FYNNEI. The CDR3 is made up of 15 amino acids. This TCR was sampled from a woman in her fifties or sixties with active or convalescent COVID-19. Sequenced input: peripheral blood. V and J are TRBV2 and TRBJ1-2, with TRBD1 matching 8 bases. The CDR3: CASSYSRGQGGGYTF. CDR3 DNA: TGTGCCAGCAGTTATTCCCGCGGACAGGGAGGTGGCTACACCTTC.